The entry below gives a single TCR beta chain sequence along with its context. Its antigen remains unidentified. TCRdb's table, derived via immunoSEQ multiplex PCR, lists solely in-frame clones and lacks some. Here the sample spans roughly 110,000 clones, about 88% being singletons. V was pared by 8 bases and J by 7 bases, with 14 bases of the junction left unmatched. In germline, CDR1 is MNHEY, CDR2 SMNVEV (reference sequence). This CDR3 contains 16 residues. The data are from a study of cytomegalovirus exposure and HLA in healthy donors. General study points: The dataset shows that most TCR sequences were rare, while some public TCRs occurred in many donors. Confirmation was obtained in vitro that a few CMV-associated chains are specific for CMV antigens.

What was sequenced was PBMCs. The receptor comes from a woman in her late teens or twenties in good health and CMV-seropositive. The chain employs TRBV27 and TRBJ1-6; 7 bases line up with TRBD1. DNA for the CDR3: TGTGCCAGCCCCCCGCCCTACGGGACAGACAATTCACCCCTCCACTTT. Protein: CASPPPYGTDNSPLHF.